This T cell receptor beta chain was found in a study of shared clonotypes between healthy human individuals. Study results and caveats: Non-shared clonotypes were found to have lower generation probabilities than the clonotypes that were shared by all four of the sorted-subset donors.

From germline, CDR1 is MNHEY and CDR2 SVGAGI. The CDR3 covers 14 residues. V lost 2 bases and J lost 6; bases outside the gene matches: 6. Using immunoSEQ multiplex PCR, the repertoire was profiled, and TCRdb retains in-frame clones only, with some absent. The sample includes some 2,500,000 clones, over 85% of them seen just once. Investigators divided CD4+ cells into CD45RA+ naive and CD45RA-negative memory subsets. As to this clone: Its antigen is unknown.

Sequences were obtained from naive CD4+ T cells from PBMCs. Sample subset: CD45RA+ positively selected. This TCR was sampled from a man between 18 and 29 years old in good health. Some clones in this sample may be carry-over from other donors' samples. V is TRBV6-5 and J is TRBJ2-7; 8 bases line up with TRBD1. The CDR3 protein is CASSYTSDRAEQYF. The CDR3 DNA is TGTGCCAGCAGTTACACGTCGGACAGGGCCGAGCAGTACTTC.